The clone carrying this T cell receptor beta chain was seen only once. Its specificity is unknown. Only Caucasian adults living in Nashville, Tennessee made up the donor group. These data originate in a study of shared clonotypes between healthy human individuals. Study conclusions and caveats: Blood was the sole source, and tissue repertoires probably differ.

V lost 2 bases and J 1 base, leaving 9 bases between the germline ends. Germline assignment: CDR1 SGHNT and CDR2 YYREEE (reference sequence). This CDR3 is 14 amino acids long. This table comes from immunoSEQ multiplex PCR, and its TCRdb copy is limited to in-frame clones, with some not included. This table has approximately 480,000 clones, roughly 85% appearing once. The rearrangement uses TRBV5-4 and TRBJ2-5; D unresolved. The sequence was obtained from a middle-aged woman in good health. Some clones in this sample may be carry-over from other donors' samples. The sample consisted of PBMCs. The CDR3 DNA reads TGTGCCAGCAGCTTTTGGGGTAGCCAAGAGACCCAGTACTTC. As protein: CASSFWGSQETQYF. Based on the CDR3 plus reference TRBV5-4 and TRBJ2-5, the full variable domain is ETGVTQSPTHLIKTRGQQVTLRCSSQSGHNTVSWYQQALGQGPQFIFQYYREEENGRGNFPPRFSGLQFPNYSSELNVNALELDDSALYLCASSFWGSQETQYFGPGTRLLVL.